Described below is a single T cell receptor (beta chain) sequence and its context. This clone was seen only once. This receptor's antigen is unknown. Base qualities are not recorded, but no much larger clone differs from it by a single base. The cohort consisted of 600 to 750 healthy bone marrow donors. At the time of sampling, every cohort member was nominally healthy, though immune exposures that went unrecorded were likely present. The donor tested CMV seropositive, placing the donor among the 310 or so seropositive members of the cohort. Each donor provided a peripheral blood sample, and peripheral blood mononuclear cells were used for TCR beta sequencing. The Qiagen DNeasy Blood Extraction Kit was used to extract genomic DNA from the blood cell samples. The library was prepared using the immunoSEQ multiplex PCR assay. For the multiplex PCR, a mixture combining 60 forward primers for TCR Vbeta segments and 13 reverse primers for TCR Jbeta segments was used. Amplification of the CDR3 region of rearranged TCR beta genes was performed with a multiplex PCR assay on genomic DNA. The amplified TCR beta libraries were sequenced on the Illumina HiSeq System as 87-base-pair reads. The source study handled its data this way. Across the roughly 640 repertoires, a later analysis counted tens of millions of unique TCR beta chains, around 11 million of which were shared by at least two donors. Raw reads were error-corrected and collapsed into unique sequences with a nearest-neighbor algorithm that merged closely related sequences to remove PCR and sequencing errors. To assign V, D and J gene segments, CDR3 sequences were aligned to IMGT reference sequences. For a sequence to be retained, a match of at least six nucleotides was required to both a V gene segment and a J gene segment. Rearrangements were classified as productive when the CDR3 lacked stop codons and remained in frame with V and J, and all other rearrangements were classified as non-productive. Following IMGT convention, CDR3 was defined as the stretch from the second conserved V-encoded cysteine to the conserved J-encoded phenylalanine. The earlier analysis of fewer than 750 of the donors excluded sequences that lacked an unambiguous match to a single V gene segment. In an earlier analysis of around 590 of the donors, a V segment was called functional when productive rearrangements were above 56.7%, and segregating when the standard deviation between donors exceeded 5%. A statistical classification framework was built to diagnose cytomegalovirus status from the catalog of TCR beta chain sequences. A later analysis assigned V and J genes by comparing TCR nucleotide sequences with IMGT/GENE-DB human TR gene sequences. Using the TCRdist pipeline, a later analysis assigned CDR3 sequences along with most-parsimonious VDJ recombination scenarios. In a later analysis, each TCR beta chain was defined by its CDR3 amino acid sequence together with its V-gene family, and reads lacking a unique V-gene family were excluded. To address suspected cross-contamination and a sequencing artifact, a later analysis removed over 500 highly shared, low-generation-probability nucleotide sequences. A later analysis calculated a clonal expansion index for each public chain from normalized within-repertoire ranks of inferred template counts. In a later analysis, generation probabilities were computed using a VDJ recombination model fitted to out-of-frame rearrangements, and the results were checked against IGoR. In a later analysis, TCR-TCR, TCR-HLA and TCR-CMV co-occurrence was scored with hypergeometric tests, and a repertoire-size bias correction was applied to TCR pairs. To estimate false discovery rates, a later analysis permuted the HLA or CMV assignments 20 times. In a later analysis, co-occurring TCRs were grouped using DBSCAN, and TCRdist sequence similarity was added for clustering within HLA-allele-positive subsets. Co-occurrence clustering excluded repertoires with fewer than 30,000 or more than 120,000 public chains, plus five with anomalous nucleotide sharing. In TCRdb, the immuneACCESS table is reduced to in-frame sequences with V and J assigned. These tables do not hold every clone; where another copy was compared, an unresolved V gene accounts for under half, and the others remain unexplained. That table is the source of V, J and clone size, and D and trimming were worked out from the DNA. In all, the sample holds under 250,000 clones, and about 86% of those were seen once. About 7.5% of the sample belongs to the ten largest clones.

This sample was included in a study of cytomegalovirus exposure and HLA in healthy donors (dated by TCRdb to between 2016 and 2019). Turning to the overall study: An earlier analysis of some 600 of the donors reported under 300 Gb of sequence data and around 120 million unique TCR beta sequences obtained from about 170 million T cells. Approximately 300 gigabases of sequencing data and around 87 million unique TCR sequences were included in an early release covering about 700 HLA-typed donors. Of the roughly 390 genotyped donors, 65% to 90% fell in the genetic ancestry cluster associated with self-reported Caucasian donors. The study was designed to test whether signatures of past pathogen exposure could be identified by cataloging public T cell receptors. The T cell repertoires of 700 or so subjects were profiled by immunosequencing and related to cytomegalovirus serostatus. A separate validation cohort of some 130 different subjects was used in addition to the approximately 700-subject first cohort. High-throughput TCR immunosequencing, statistical association of individual TCRs with disease status, and machine learning were combined to predict cytomegalovirus infection status. To study patterns of TCR occurrence, a later analysis re-analyzed previously published TCR beta repertoires from several hundred donors and added high-resolution HLA genotyping. Rather than using new phenotypic data, the later analysis identified candidate immune exposures from TCR beta sequences and from how often those sequences occurred across donors. An earlier analysis of fewer than 700 of the donors applied high-throughput TCR beta sequencing to assess whether each TCR beta V gene segment acted as functional or pseudogenic. Alongside the repertoire data, information on donor age, sex, ethnicity and CMV serostatus was compiled. Genome-wide SNP genotypes for about 65% of the 666 donors were used in a later genetic analysis, which treated that subset as a discovery cohort. Every discovery cohort repertoire had been produced on one sequencing platform. Both class I and class II loci were covered by HLA typing, at four-digit resolution. Typing coverage varied by locus: roughly 620-630 donors for A, B, C, DRB1 and DQB1; roughly 500 for DQA1; over 600 for DPA1; around 490 for DPB1. Five DR-DQ haplotypes were treated as single units for association and clustering because of strong linkage in the cohort. Across roughly 420 genotyped donors of the cohort, an average of about 240,000 unique TCR beta nucleotide sequences per donor were sequenced, and approximately 17% of those sequences were non-productive.

The research as a whole found: Only TCR beta chains were sequenced in this cohort, and the absence of alpha or paired-chain data limited detectable features. Roughly 17 rarely observed V segments, including chromosome 9 orphons, were excluded from the earlier analysis of several hundred of the donors because counts were too low. In a later genetic analysis, a missense DCLRE1C variant was associated with V-gene and J-gene trimming of TCR beta chains, and the association was replicated in an independent cohort. The presence/absence analyses assumed that sequencing depth was roughly uniform across donors, and that assumption may not be true. Correlated functional status among segregating V segments might reflect linkage disequilibrium, but an unknown experimental factor could not be ruled out. In a later analysis, most CMV-associated TCR beta chains were found to appear HLA-restricted, with HLA associations seemingly driven largely by CMV exposure. Broadly in line with IMGT annotations, most TCR beta V segments showed up in productive rearrangements about 87% or about 30% of the time in an earlier analysis of 587 of the donors. The classifier was reported to diagnose cytomegalovirus status with high specificity and sensitivity in both the original and validation cohorts. Several of the top co-occurrence clusters appeared to be linked to parvovirus B19, influenza, CMV and Epstein-Barr virus, according to a later analysis. According to a later analysis, TCR association rates differed among HLA loci, with DRB1 alleles showing the most associated TCRs and HLA-C alleles showing the fewest. Because HLA typing was missing for some donors at each locus, association tests included only the typed subset. A further reported finding was that TCR beta sequences accurately predicted the HLA-A and HLA-B alleles for most subjects in the first cohort. In the study, some 180 TCR beta chains were listed as associated with cytomegalovirus. According to a later genetic analysis, donors in an Asian-associated ancestry cluster had fewer N-insertions in productive TCRs than the approximately 610-donor mean. Three of the identified cytomegalovirus-associated TCR beta chains were confirmed in vitro to be specific for cytomegalovirus antigens. Specific HLA alleles were associated with 16,951 TCR beta sequences at a false discovery rate of 0.05 in a later analysis. Some IMGT-functional V segments, including TRBV6-2 and TRBV6-3, could not be distinguished by the 87-base-pair reads and were therefore excluded. Assigning TCR associations to individual alleles was difficult when HLA alleles, especially DR and DQ, strongly co-occurred. CMV serostatus was the only immune exposure information available for the cohort. In a later analysis, HLA-associated TCR beta chains showed more clonal expansion and lower generation probabilities than non-associated chains that were equally common. Across donors, most TCR sequences were observed very rarely, whereas some public TCRs were present in many individuals. A cluster of highly shared sequence variants was judged likely to represent a technical artifact of the sequencing pipeline. According to the authors, the approach could potentially be generalized to other disease states and immunological phenotypes.

Taken from cysteine to phenylalanine, the CDR3 has 16 residues. The DNA shown is the 48-base CDR3, in frame from base 1. V is cut by 0 bases and J by 7 bases, and the space between the germline ends is 17 bases. The CDR1 and CDR2 encoded by the germline V gene are SGHRS and YFSETQ. This clonotype was obtained from an older woman in good health and CMV-seropositive. Sequences were obtained from PBMCs. The rearranged segments are TRBV5-1 and TRBJ2-1, with no reliable assignment of the D segment. The CDR3: CASSLGRRGRQNEQFF. At the DNA level, the sequence is TGCGCCAGCAGCTTGGGGAGAAGAGGAAGGCAAAATGAGCAGTTCTTC.